The 25 T cell receptor beta chains reported below all come from one sample, sequenced in a study of molecular identifiers for immune sequencing clone quantification. TCRdb re-analysed the PCR reads in MiXCR, keeping a single row per CDR3 protein. The table shows approximately 93,000 distinct CDR3 sequences, with around a quarter occurring only once. The sample consisted of naive CD8+ T cells from blood, with Jurkat cell RNA spiked in. The subset here: FACS-sorted CD8+CD4-CCR7+CD45RA+ naive T cells. All receptors come from a human donor in good health. Some libraries in this study had Jurkat cell RNA spiked in.

This clonotype was seen at least ten times. The chain couples TRBV13 to TRBJ2-3; 7 bases line up with TRBD2. With 4 bases clipped from V and 0 bases from J, the junction kept 13 bases outside the gene matches. The CDR3 is 18 residues long. Germline lookup yields CDR1 PRHDT and CDR2 FYEKMQ (reference sequence). The CDR3 is CASSYALAESSSTDTQYF. In nucleotides, the CDR3 is TGTGCCAGCAGCTATGCGCTAGCGGAGTCCTCTAGCACAGATACGCAGTATTTT.

This chain joins TRBV19 and TRBJ1-1; TRBD1 might be the D (6 bases). Trimming cost V 7 bases and J 0 bases, with 15 bases left between them. The CDR3 is 15 amino acids. Germline lookup yields CDR1 LNHDA and CDR2 SQIVND (reference sequence). The CDR3 loop reads CASIPTGHMNTEAFF. The CDR3 nucleotides are TGTGCCAGTATTCCGACAGGTCATATGAACACTGAAGCTTTCTTT.

This CDR3 is CASSQDPRTGFNTEAFF. The DNA for the CDR3 is TGCGCCAGCAGCCAAGACCCCCGGACAGGGTTTAACACTGAAGCTTTCTTT. V usage is TRBV4-3 and J usage is TRBJ1-1; 8 bases are a match to TRBD1. V shed 0 bases and J 2 bases; nucleotides not matched to a gene: 8. The CDR3 length is 17 residues. CDR1 and CDR2 from the germline V gene are LGHNA and YSLEER.

Ten or more counts support this clonotype. The chain links TRBV29-1 to TRBJ1-1, with D possibly matching TRBD1 (6 bases). The CDR3 sequence is 15 residues long. From germline, CDR1 is SQVTM and CDR2 ANQGSEA. V was shortened by 4 bases and J by 0 bases, with 15 bases between the two germline ends. The CDR3 sequence is CSVASDSYMNTEAFF. CDR3 bases: TGCAGCGTTGCTTCGGACAGTTACATGAACACTGAAGCTTTCTTT.

The genes are TRBV9 and TRBJ2-4; D gene ambiguous. Germline values: CDR1 SGDLS, CDR2 YYNGEE. V was shortened by 0 bases and J by 2 bases, with 6 bases between the two germline ends. The CDR3 has 14 residues. As DNA, the CDR3 is TGTGCCAGCAGCGTAGGGGCGTCCAAAAACATTCAGTACTTC. This gives the protein CASSVGASKNIQYF.

At least ten counts were recorded for this clonotype. This sequence joins TRBV28 and TRBJ1-1; D unclear. The germline gives CDR1 MDHEN, CDR2 SYDVKM. V was clipped by 6 bases and J by 5 bases, with 13 bases between them. The CDR3 length is 13 residues. The CDR3 region has the DNA TGTGCCAGCAGGGCCGGGTTCGTAACTGAAGCTTTCTTT. It codes for CASRAGFVTEAFF.

This clonotype has a count of ten or more. This sequence joins TRBV6-2 or TRBV6-3 and TRBJ2-2; possibly TRBD1 for D (5 bases). The ends were cut back, 6 bases at V and 0 bases at J, with 14 bases in the middle. The CDR3 is 16 residues long. Germline V gene sequence: CDR1 MNHEY, CDR2 SVGEGT. The CDR3 here is CASSPTDRANTGELFF. The CDR3 DNA is TGTGCCAGCAGCCCAACAGACAGAGCGAACACCGGGGAGCTGTTTTTT.

At least ten counts were recorded for this clonotype. This chain joins TRBV3-1 and TRBJ2-2; tentatively, D is TRBD1 or TRBD2 (6 bases each). The V end lost 0 bases, the J end lost 5 bases, and 10 bases lay between the germline ends. CDR1 is LGHDT and CDR2 is YNNKEL in the germline V gene (reference sequence). This CDR3 spans 15 amino acids. The CDR3 reads CASSQDRGGTGELFF. The DNA for the CDR3 is TGTGCCAGCAGCCAAGACCGAGGGGGGACCGGGGAGCTGTTTTTT.

This clonotype appeared many times. The chain carries TRBV5-3 and TRBJ1-1, with D unclear. TRBV5-3 is filed as an ORF, its function uncertain. V lost 1 base and J 1 base, leaving 14 bases between the germline ends. This CDR3 spans 16 amino acids. Here the CDR3 reads CARSLSLAGPNTEAFF. In nucleotides, the CDR3 is TGTGCCAGAAGCTTGTCTCTAGCGGGCCCGAACACTGAAGCTTTCTTT.

Comment on this clonotype: A clone one base away is much larger, so this may be a read error. The CDR3 spells CASSVVTGELSF. CDR3 in DNA: TGTGCCAGCAGCGTAGTGACCGGGGAGCTGTCTTTT. The chain links TRBV9 to TRBJ2-2; possible D gene TRBD2, 5 bases. CDR1 SGDLS and CDR2 YYNGEE come from the germline V gene. The CDR3 runs to 12 residues.

This clonotype was counted between two and nine times. This sequence joins TRBV12-3 or TRBV12-4 and TRBJ2-1; 9 bases match TRBD2. After removal of 2 bases from V and 4 bases from J, the junction contained 12 bases not matched to a gene. This CDR3 region has 18 residues. CDR3 loop: CASSLPRWRGGQYNEQFF. DNA for the CDR3: TGTGCCAGCAGTTTACCAAGATGGCGGGGGGGCCAATACAATGAGCAGTTCTTC.

CDR3 sequence: CASSPGTGELFF. The DNA of the CDR3 is TGTGCCAGCAGCCCGGGTACCGGGGAGCTGTTTTTT. V is TRBV9 and J is TRBJ2-2; D call uncertain. V lost 4 bases to trimming and J lost 5 bases, with 6 bases between them. This CDR3 region has 12 residues. CDR1 is SGDLS and CDR2 is YYNGEE in the germline V gene.

V usage is TRBV30 and J usage is TRBJ2-5; TRBD1 matches 8 bases. The germline V gene has CDR1 GTSNPN and CDR2 SVGIG (reference sequence). The CDR3 has 14 amino acids. With 4 bases clipped from V and 4 bases from J, the junction kept 8 bases outside the gene matches. DNA of the CDR3: TGTGCCTGGAATCTAGGACAGGGCCTAGAGACCCAGTACTTC. This codes for CAWNLGQGLETQYF.

A few counts support this clonotype. This chain uses TRBV19 with TRBJ1-2; no clear D. V was trimmed by 9 bases and J by 2 bases, leaving 13 bases between them. Per the germline V gene, CDR1 is LNHDA and CDR2 is SQIVND (reference sequence). The CDR3 covers 13 residues. For the CDR3, the DNA is TGTGCCAGCGGACCACAGCTAAACTATGGCTACACCTTC. This gives the protein CASGPQLNYGYTF.

As regards this clonotype: A read error may explain this, as a much larger clone is one base away. The chain combines TRBV6-2 or TRBV6-3 with TRBJ1-1; no reliable D call. Per the germline V gene, CDR1 is MNHEY and CDR2 is SVGEGT. The CDR3 has 13 amino acids. The CDR3 nucleotides are TGTGCCGGCAGTCTCCTGAGGGCCACTGAAGCTTTCTTT. This codes for CAGSLLRATEAFF.

This clonotype is a singleton in its sample. Germline and junction disagree at one end, which may indicate a read error. The J gene is TRBJ2-4, the V gene TRBV4-3, with D tentatively TRBD2 (7 bases). The V gene's germline CDR1 is LGHNA and CDR2 YSLEER. The CDR3 totals 17 residues. DNA of the CDR3: TGCGCTAGCAGCCCCACGACTGCGGGGGCGACGAAAAACATTCAGTACTTC. Protein: CASSPTTAGATKNIQYF.

This clonotype was seen ten or more times. The chain combines TRBV2 with TRBJ2-3, with D possibly TRBD1 on 6 matching bases. The CDR3 consists of 16 residues. The V end lost 0 bases, the J end lost 2 bases, and 12 bases lay between the germline ends. Looked up from germline, CDR1 is SNHLY and CDR2 is FYNNEI. The CDR3, as DNA: TGTGCCAGCAGTGAAGCGCGGACAGCCAACACAGATACGCAGTATTTT. It specifies CASSEARTANTDTQYF.

This clonotype showed up just a few times. One base away lies a much larger clone, so this may be a sequencing read error. The chain is built from TRBV7-8 and TRBJ2-3, with D unresolved. Trimming cost V 1 base and J 2 bases, with 13 bases left between them. Germline V lookup: CDR1 SGHVS, CDR2 FQNEAQ. The CDR3 totals 16 residues. The CDR3 spells CASSLGSLVFTDTQYF. CDR3 in DNA: TGTGCCAGCAGCTTAGGAAGCCTTGTCTTCACAGATACGCAGTATTTT.

This chain joins TRBV11-2 and TRBJ1-1; no clear D. Germline CDR1 and CDR2: SGHAT and FQNNGV. Trimming removed 5 bases from V and 0 bases from J, with 7 bases in between. The CDR3 is 13 amino acids. In DNA, the CDR3 is TGTGCCAGCAGCGCCGTCTTGAACACTGAAGCTTTCTTT. It specifies CASSAVLNTEAFF. The full variable domain, in which reference TRBV11-2 and TRBJ1-1 provide the parts outside the CDR3, is EAGVAQSPRYKIIEKRQSVAFWCNPISGHATLYWYQQILGQGPKLLIQFQNNGVVDDSQLPKDRFSAERLKGVDSTLKIQPAKLEDSAVYLCASSAVLNTEAFFGQGTRLTVV.

This clonotype occurred many times. The V call is TRBV6-6, the J call TRBJ2-1; 7 bases match TRBD1. The V gene end was trimmed by 4 bases and the J gene end by 6 bases; junction bases not matched to a gene: 9. The CDR3 contains 15 residues. Germline CDR1 and CDR2: MNHNY and SVGAGI (reference sequence). Here the CDR3 DNA reads TGTGCCAGCAGTTTGGGACAGTTTCGCCCCAATGAGCAGTTCTTC. This codes for CASSLGQFRPNEQFF.

This clonotype was seen many times. The chain couples TRBV20-1 to TRBJ2-7, with a possible D match to TRBD1 (6 bases). The germline V gene has CDR1 DFQATT and CDR2 SNEGSKA (reference sequence). Trimming removed 6 bases from V and 0 bases from J, with 12 bases in between. CDR3 length: 13 amino acids. The CDR3 region is CSARDTSSYEQYF. The CDR3 region has the DNA TGCAGTGCCCGGGACACCAGCTCCTACGAGCAGTACTTC.

Of note for this clonotype: One junction end disagrees with the germline gene, perhaps due to a read error. V usage is TRBV5-3 and J usage is TRBJ2-5; D could derive from TRBD1 or TRBD2 (5 bases each). TRBV5-3 is identified as an open reading frame with a role that is uncertain. The CDR3 consists of 14 residues. This chain's CDR3 is CASSLAGTLETQYF. CDR3 DNA sequence: TGTGCCAGCAGCTTGGCCGGGACCTTGGAGACCCAGTACTTC.

This clonotype was counted between two and nine times. The chain carries TRBV6-5 and TRBJ2-7; 7 bases match TRBD2. CDR3 length equals 14 residues. CDR1 is MNHEY, CDR2 SVGAGI, per germline. The J segment lost 0 bases and the V segment lost 5 bases, leaving 4 bases of the junction unmatched. As DNA, the CDR3 is TGTGCCAGCAGTGCCCTAGCGGACTCCTACGAGCAGTACTTC. As protein: CASSALADSYEQYF.

This clonotype was recorded once. The V and J genes are TRBV7-9 and TRBJ1-2; D possibly corresponds to TRBD1 (5 bases). This CDR3 has 14 residues. The V and J ends lost 4 bases and 7 bases respectively, with 16 bases between them. Germline-derived CDR1 and CDR2 are SEHNR and FQNEAQ (reference sequence). As DNA, the CDR3 is TGTGCCAGCAGCTCCTACCGGGACTTGGGTGGCTACACCTTC. The encoded protein is CASSSYRDLGGYTF.

This clonotype has at least ten counts. This sequence joins TRBV29-1 and TRBJ2-1, with D possibly matching TRBD2 (5 bases). V was clipped by 1 base and J by 8 bases, with 15 bases between them. This CDR3 has 14 amino acids. CDR1 is SQVTM and CDR2 is ANQGSEA in the germline V gene. The CDR3 bases are TGCAGCGTTGAAGTTGACACTCCCGGGGATGAGCAGTTCTTC. It specifies CSVEVDTPGDEQFF.